What follows are 10 T cell receptor beta chains derived from one specimen sequenced in a study of blood T cell repertoires in COVID-19. This table comes from immunoSEQ multiplex PCR, and its TCRdb copy is limited to in-frame clones, with some not included. The table records more than 80,000 clones, over 65% of them present only once. Sequencing was done on a sample of peripheral blood. These receptors came from a man at least 80 years old with COVID-19, enrolled during active disease.

The chain has TRBV18 and TRBJ2-5; D is perhaps TRBD1 (6 bases). V was clipped by 3 bases and J by 4 bases, with 21 bases between them. The CDR3 runs to 17 residues. CDR1 is KGHSH, CDR2 LQKENI, per germline. Written as DNA, the CDR3 is TGTGCCAGCTCACCTTCCACCCAGGGGATGTACGGAGAGACCCAGTACTTC. This encodes CASSPSTQGMYGETQYF.

This clone was found once. The chain has TRBV5-1 and TRBJ2-7; TRBD1 agrees at 11 bases. J gave up 0 bases and V 2 bases, and 4 bases lay outside the gene matches. CDR1 is SGHRS, CDR2 YFSETQ, per germline. This CDR3 has 16 residues. CDR3 loop: CASSLRGTGGSYEQYF. The CDR3 nucleotides are TGCGCCAGCAGCTTACGAGGGACAGGGGGCTCCTACGAGCAGTACTTC.

The chain links TRBV20-1 to TRBJ2-1; TRBD2 agrees at 9 bases. Trimming took 3 bases from V and 1 from J; bases not matched to a gene: 4. There are 15 residues in the CDR3. Germline V gene lookup returns CDR1 DFQATT and CDR2 SNEGSKA (reference sequence). The CDR3 reads CSASGREGSYNEQFF. The CDR3 coding sequence is TGCAGTGCTAGTGGGCGGGAGGGGTCCTACAATGAGCAGTTCTTC.

The chain joins TRBV9 to TRBJ2-7, with D perhaps TRBD2 (5 bases). Looked up from germline, CDR1 is SGDLS and CDR2 is YYNGEE. The CDR3 spans 12 residues. The ends were cut back, 0 bases at V and 5 bases at J, with 6 bases in the middle. CDR3 in DNA: TGTGCCAGCAGCGTAGAGGGAGACGAGCAGTACTTC. It yields the protein CASSVEGDEQYF.

The rearrangement links TRBV5-1 to TRBJ2-2, with 9 bases matching TRBD1. Losses at the gene ends were 3 bases for V and 1 base for J; bases not matched to a gene: 4. Germline loops: CDR1 SGHRS, CDR2 YFSETQ. This CDR3 contains 16 residues. The CDR3 DNA reads as TGCGCCAGCAGCTACCGACAGGGGGTGAACACCGGGGAGCTGTTTTTT. Translating gives CASSYRQGVNTGELFF.

V and J are TRBV7-2 and TRBJ2-1; D not resolved. The germline V gene has CDR1 SGHTA and CDR2 FQGNSA. The CDR3 covers 14 residues. The V gene lost 3 bases and the J gene lost 0 bases, with 6 bases spanning the gap. The CDR3 loop reads CASSLPGSYNEQFF. In DNA, the CDR3 is TGTGCCAGCAGCTTGCCGGGCTCCTACAATGAGCAGTTCTTC.

The chain has TRBV27 and TRBJ1-2, with a weak D call TRBD1 (6 bases). Trimming took off 6 bases at V and 6 bases at J, with 11 bases between the two ends. The CDR3 contains 12 residues. Germline CDR1 reads MNHEY; CDR2 reads SMNVEV (reference sequence). This chain's CDR3 is CASRAGGHGYTF. DNA of the CDR3: TGTGCCAGCAGGGCGGGGGGCCATGGCTACACCTTC.

The J gene is TRBJ1-4, the V gene TRBV21-1; the table assigns TRBD1, which was not confirmed against the DNA. TRBV21-1 is an annotated pseudogene. The CDR3 is 14 residues long. Written as DNA, the CDR3 is TGTGCCAGCAGCAAGGGGGCAGGGACCGGGAAACTGTTTTTT. Translation gives CASSKGAGTGKLFF.

J is TRBJ1-2 and V is TRBV7-3; 8 positions agree with TRBD1. V dropped 4 bases and J dropped 5; count of bases not matched to a gene: 9. The CDR3 consists of 15 residues. Germline CDR1 reads SGHTA; CDR2 reads FQGTGA. CDR3 sequence reads: CASSSAWTGPYGYTF. The CDR3 DNA is TGTGCCAGCAGCTCAGCCTGGACAGGGCCATATGGCTACACCTTC.

The genes are TRBV28 and TRBJ2-1; 11 bases match TRBD2. This CDR3 contains 16 residues. J gave up 7 bases and V 1 base, and 6 bases lay outside the gene matches. CDR1 and CDR2 from the germline V gene are MDHEN and SYDVKM. DNA for the CDR3: TGTGCCAGCAGTTTATATAGGGCTAGCGGGAGGAATGAGCAGTTCTTC. Translated: CASSLYRASGRNEQFF.